The 27 T cell receptor beta chains below were found in one sample sequenced in a study of vaccination and CD4 T cells after COVID-19. An Oncomine TCR Beta short-read assay was used to sequence the DNA from cultured CD4+ T cells. TCRdb redid the calling of the PCR reads with MiXCR, one entry per CDR3 protein. This table holds about 10,000 distinct CDR3 sequences, about half found once. Treatment: 10-day PBMC culture with coronavirus spike peptide pools or control peptides (ViraFEST assay). From the unexposed donor, CD4+ T cells were collected ahead of the COVID-19 pandemic (2011-2018). Which antigens these TCRs recognize remains unknown. Sequenced material: CD4+ T cells from blood, cultured in vitro. Receptor source: a human donor in good health.

The V gene is TRBV28, the J gene TRBJ2-3, with D perhaps matching TRBD1 or TRBD2 (7 bases each). V lost 2 bases to trimming and J lost 4 bases, with 13 bases between them. In germline, CDR1 is MDHEN, CDR2 SYDVKM. There are 15 residues in the CDR3. DNA of the CDR3: TGTGCCAGCAGTTTAGGTCCAGGGGGGGCAGATACGCAGTATTTT. It yields the protein CASSLGPGGADTQYF.

The V and J genes are TRBV6-5 and TRBJ2-1; TRBD2 matches at 9 bases. The CDR3 has 17 amino acids. Per germline, CDR1 MNHEY and CDR2 SVGAGI. V shed 1 base, J shed 7 bases, and the junction held 11 bases outside the gene matches. For the CDR3, the DNA is TGTGCCAGCAGTTACTGGAGCGGGGGGCCCACGGGAAATGAGCAGTTCTTC. The encoded protein is CASSYWSGGPTGNEQFF.

V gene TRBV5-8 combines with J gene TRBJ1-5; the D is unclear. The germline CDR1 and CDR2 sequences are SGHTS and YDEGEE. The CDR3 is 13 amino acids. The V and J ends lost 4 bases and 4 bases respectively, with 9 bases between them. CDR3 sequence reads: CASSHGPNQPQHF. Here the CDR3 DNA reads TGTGCCAGCAGCCACGGACCTAATCAGCCCCAGCATTTT.

This clonotype showed up just a few times. This chain joins TRBV27 and TRBJ1-5; perhaps TRBD1 as D (6 bases). Germline CDR1 is MNHEY and CDR2 is SMNVEV (reference sequence). V was clipped by 3 bases and J by 9 bases, with 12 bases between them. The CDR3 has 13 amino acids. CDR3: CASSFRGKGPQHF. The CDR3 DNA is TGTGCCAGCAGTTTTAGGGGGAAAGGGCCCCAGCATTTT.

The chain uses TRBV7-6 and TRBJ2-1; 13 bases align to TRBD2. The CDR3 contains 19 residues. Germline V gene data show CDR1 as SGHVS and CDR2 as FNYEAQ. The trim removed 0 bases at V and 5 bases at J, leaving 10 bases unmatched. CDR3 in amino acids: CASSLAPLAGGGVHNEQFF. CDR3 coding DNA: TGTGCCAGCAGCTTAGCGCCACTAGCGGGAGGGGGGGTCCACAATGAGCAGTTCTTC.

This chain joins TRBV6-5 and TRBJ1-1; no definite D call. Between the trimmed V and J ends, which lost 0 bases and 1 base, there was a span of 12 bases. The CDR3 extends over 16 amino acids. Germline CDR1 is MNHEY and CDR2 is SVGAGI. The CDR3 loop is CASSYSVGSANTEAFF. The CDR3 DNA is TGTGCCAGCAGTTACTCGGTAGGCAGTGCGAACACTGAAGCTTTCTTT.

The chain links TRBV27 to TRBJ2-5; TRBD2 matches at 14 bases. Germline lookup yields CDR1 MNHEY and CDR2 SMNVEV (reference sequence). V shed 6 bases, J shed 2 bases, and the junction held 11 bases outside the gene matches. This CDR3 has 18 amino acids. This CDR3 reads CASRTRLAGGWDQETQYF. CDR3 bases: TGTGCCAGCAGAACTCGACTAGCGGGGGGGTGGGATCAAGAGACCCAGTACTTC.

The chain combines TRBV19 with TRBJ1-1; the D is unclear. There are 11 residues in the CDR3. V was shortened by 5 bases and J by 4 bases, with 5 bases between the two germline ends. Germline V lookup: CDR1 LNHDA, CDR2 SQIVND (reference sequence). The CDR3 reads CASSQVTEAFF. CDR3 DNA: TGTGCCAGTAGTCAGGTCACTGAAGCTTTCTTT.

This clonotype was picked up a small number of times. V and J are TRBV6-1 and TRBJ2-3; 7 nucleotides line up with TRBD2. The J segment lost 1 base and the V segment lost 5 bases, leaving 9 bases of the junction unmatched. Germline V lookup: CDR1 MNHNS, CDR2 SASEGT. The CDR3 sequence is 16 residues long. The CDR3 loop is CASSTLAVFGTDTQYF. The CDR3 DNA sequence: TGTGCCAGCAGTACCCTAGCGGTATTCGGCACAGATACGCAGTATTTT.

This clonotype was seen more than once but under ten times. The rearrangement joins TRBV12-3 or TRBV12-4 to TRBJ1-2; the D gene is possibly TRBD1 (5 bases). CDR3 size: 17 residues. The V end lost 5 bases, the J end lost 8 bases, and 27 bases lay between the germline ends. In nucleotides, the CDR3 is TGTGCCAGCAGTAATCACAGGTTCGGTCACGAGCAAGGCGGCTACACCTTC. This gives the protein CASSNHRFGHEQGGYTF.

The V call is TRBV2, the J call TRBJ2-7, with unresolved D. There are 12 residues in the CDR3. V shed 2 bases and J shed 3 bases, with 5 bases lying between them. Per the germline V gene, CDR1 is SNHLY and CDR2 is FYNNEI. The CDR3 loop reads CASSELVYEQYF. CDR3 in DNA: TGTGCCAGCAGTGAACTCGTCTACGAGCAGTACTTC.

The V and J genes are TRBV5-4 and TRBJ1-1; 9 bases agree with TRBD1. V lost 2 bases and J lost 4; bases outside the gene matches: 3. Per the germline V gene, CDR1 is SGHNT and CDR2 is YYREEE (reference sequence). CDR3 length: 14 residues. CDR3 in amino acids: CASSLGDRVTEAFF. CDR3 DNA sequence: TGTGCCAGCAGCTTAGGGGACAGGGTCACTGAAGCTTTCTTT. The complete variable domain, with remaining parts taken from reference TRBV5-4 and TRBJ1-1, reads ETGVTQSPTHLIKTRGQQVTLRCSSQSGHNTVSWYQQALGQGPQFIFQYYREEENGRGNFPPRFSGLQFPNYSSELNVNALELDDSALYLCASSLGDRVTEAFFGQGTRLTVV.

A few counts support this clonotype. The chain employs TRBV2 and TRBJ2-3, with D uncertain. Per germline, CDR1 SNHLY and CDR2 FYNNEI. V was clipped by 2 bases and J by 2 bases, with 14 bases between them. The CDR3 totals 16 residues. The CDR3: CASSELGVSATDTQYF. Here the CDR3 DNA reads TGTGCCAGCAGTGAACTAGGTGTCAGCGCCACAGATACGCAGTATTTT.

The chain employs TRBV20-1 and TRBJ2-7; 8 positions match TRBD2. This CDR3 has 17 residues. CDR1 DFQATT and CDR2 SNEGSKA come from the germline V gene (reference sequence). J lost 6 bases, V lost 1 base, and 17 bases had no gene match. The CDR3 loop reads CSARASGGRIGGTEQYF. For the CDR3, the DNA is TGCAGTGCTAGAGCCTCGGGAGGGCGGATTGGAGGAACCGAGCAGTACTTC.

The V call is TRBV20-1, the J call TRBJ1-5; tentatively, D is TRBD1 (5 bases). V lost 5 bases and J 4 bases, leaving 21 bases between the germline ends. The CDR3 runs 16 residues. Germline CDR1 reads DFQATT; CDR2 reads SNEGSKA (reference sequence). CDR3 coding DNA: TGCAGTGCTCTTAAATCCGGGACTTTGTTTAATCAGCCCCAGCATTTT. It yields the protein CSALKSGTLFNQPQHF.

The chain employs TRBV6-2 or TRBV6-3 and TRBJ1-6; the D is unclear. Germline assignment: CDR1 MNHEY and CDR2 SVGEGT. V lost 2 bases and J 6 bases, leaving 8 bases between the germline ends. This CDR3 contains 14 residues. The CDR3 DNA sequence: TGTGCCAGCAGTTACGGACCGGCTAATTCACCCCTCCACTTT. Amino acids: CASSYGPANSPLHF.

The V call is TRBV15, the J call TRBJ2-4; D may be TRBD1 (6 bases). V was pared by 0 bases and J by 3 bases, with 9 bases between. Germline lookup yields CDR1 LNHNV and CDR2 YYDKDF (reference sequence). This CDR3 contains 15 residues. CDR3 in DNA: TGTGCCACCAGCAGAGACGACAGGAGCAAAAACATTCAGTACTTC. Translation: CATSRDDRSKNIQYF.

The chain joins TRBV12-3 or TRBV12-4 to TRBJ2-7; either TRBD1 or TRBD2 may fit D (5 bases each). Trimming left V 8 bases short and J 2 bases short, with 13 bases between. The CDR3 runs 13 residues. CDR3 DNA: TGTGCCAGCGGGACGGAAAGAACCTACGAGCAGTACTTC. Its protein product is CASGTERTYEQYF.

This rearrangement joins TRBV7-2 to TRBJ2-2; D remains ambiguous. Deletions cut 1 base from V and 3 bases from J, with 6 bases between. From germline, CDR1 is SGHTA and CDR2 FQGNSA. The CDR3 is 14 amino acids. This chain's CDR3 is CASSLVQYTGELFF. CDR3 DNA sequence: TGTGCCAGCAGCTTAGTTCAGTACACCGGGGAGCTGTTTTTT.

The chain recombines TRBV7-6 with TRBJ2-5; 7 bases align to TRBD1. The V and J ends lost 2 bases and 5 bases, in that order; junction bases with no gene match: 11. Germline loops: CDR1 SGHVS, CDR2 FNYEAQ. CDR3 length equals 16 residues. CDR3 amino acids: CASSLIGTVIWETQYF. The DNA for the CDR3 is TGTGCCAGCAGCTTAATTGGGACAGTGATTTGGGAGACCCAGTACTTC. Full variable domain (rest looked up from reference TRBV7-6 and TRBJ2-5): GAGVSQSPRYKVTKRGQDVALRCDPISGHVSLYWYRQALGQGPEFLTYFNYEAQQDKSGLPNDRFSAERPEGSISTLTIQRTEQRDSAMYRCASSLIGTVIWETQYFGPGTRLLVL.

This clonotype was observed a few times. The V and J genes are TRBV19 and TRBJ1-5; weak D call: TRBD1 (6 bases). Per the germline V gene, CDR1 is LNHDA and CDR2 is SQIVND (reference sequence). The CDR3 extends over 13 amino acids. V was cut by 4 bases and J by 12 bases, with 16 bases left in between. The CDR3 region is CASSNERGGGQHF. In DNA, the CDR3 is TGTGCCAGTAGTAACGAAAGGGGAGGGGGCCAGCATTTT.

Comments on this clonotype: A read error is likely, as this CDR3 ends without the conserved phenylalanine or tryptophan. This chain uses TRBV20-1 with TRBJ2-5; TRBD1 aligns across 7 bases. The V gene end was trimmed by 4 bases and the J gene end by 5 bases; junction bases not matched to a gene: 10. The germline V gene encodes CDR1 DFQATT and CDR2 SNEGSKA (reference sequence). There are 14 residues in the CDR3. CDR3 sequence reads: CSATTTGIGETQYL. Written as DNA, the CDR3 is TGCAGTGCTACCACGACAGGGATTGGGGAGACCCAGTACCTC.

V and J are TRBV6-5 and TRBJ2-2; D might be TRBD1 (5 bases). CDR3 length: 16 amino acids. Trimming took 2 bases from V and 6 from J, leaving 16 bases between them. Germline V lookup: CDR1 MNHEY, CDR2 SVGAGI. CDR3 DNA sequence: TGTGCCAGCAGTTACGGGGCAGGGTTATTTTCCGGGGAGCTGTTTTTT. This encodes CASSYGAGLFSGELFF.

This sequence joins TRBV21-1 and TRBJ2-7; the table's D call, TRBD1, has no DNA check behind it. TRBV21-1 corresponds to a pseudogene. The CDR3 sequence is 15 residues long. The CDR3 coding sequence is TGTGCCAGCAGCCCCGGGGACGCAAATCCCTACGAGCAGTACTTC. It translates to CASSPGDANPYEQYF.

This clonotype turned up a few times. The chain links TRBV20-1 to TRBJ2-5; 8 bases are a match to TRBD2. This CDR3 region has 13 residues. Germline trimming cut 6 bases from V and 3 bases from J; bases unmatched to any gene: 6. Germline values: CDR1 DFQATT, CDR2 SNEGSKA (reference sequence). As DNA, the CDR3 is TGCAGTGCAGCAGGAGCGGGGGAAGAGACCCAGTACTTC. It codes for CSAAGAGEETQYF.

V is TRBV7-9 and J is TRBJ2-3; 7 bases align to TRBD1. Germline V gene data show CDR1 as SEHNR and CDR2 as FQNEAQ (reference sequence). The ends lost 5 bases at V and 5 bases at J; junction bases unmatched: 10. The CDR3 length is 15 residues. The CDR3 region has the DNA TGTGCCAGCAGCCCCACAGGGGATAGTGGAGATACGCAGTATTTT. It specifies CASSPTGDSGDTQYF.

This clonotype was seen more than once but under ten times. The genes are TRBV6-1 and TRBJ2-1, with D possibly TRBD2 on 6 matching bases. The CDR3 is 15 amino acids. The germline V gene has CDR1 MNHNS and CDR2 SASEGT. Trimming removed 10 bases at V and 4 bases at J, with 20 bases between. CDR3: CANYLGTGVYNEQFF. Written as DNA, the CDR3 is TGTGCCAACTACTTGGGGACTGGGGTATACAATGAGCAGTTCTTC.